The following is a T cell receptor (beta chain) sequence with its context. Its matching antigen is unknown. TCRdb's table, derived via immunoSEQ multiplex PCR, lists solely in-frame clones and lacks some. The table records under 80,000 clones, approximately 85% of them present only once. CDR1 and CDR2 from the germline V gene are SEHNR and FQNEAQ (reference sequence). The CDR3 sequence is 17 residues long. The V gene end was trimmed by 2 bases and the J gene end by 3 bases; junction bases not matched to a gene: 6. This sample is part of a study of Tregs in tolerant kidney transplant recipients. Study background: Mixed chimerism was transient after nonmyeloablative marrow transplants from related graft donors.

Findings and caveats of the study: Validation in larger populations is needed because few patients were studied.

Thawed PBMCs were FACS-sorted into unstimulated CD4+CD25+CD127- regulatory T cells, CD4+CD25- non-regulatory cells, CD4 and CD8 cells. Thawed PBMCs were rested overnight at 37°C with around 200 IU/ml IL-2 before regulatory T cell sorting. Here the sequenced sample was Tregs from blood, taken before the transplant. V gene TRBV7-9 combines with J gene TRBJ2-1, with 11 bases lining up with TRBD2. The TCR was taken from a human donor who received a combined kidney and bone marrow transplant. CDR3 DNA sequence: TGTGCCAGCAGCTTATACCGGACTAGCGGGTACTACAATGAGCAGTTCTTC. This gives the protein CASSLYRTSGYYNEQFF.